This TCR beta chain is from a study of blood T cell repertoires in COVID-19. Study in general: T cells, B-cell-depleted T cells, or PBMCs provided the cDNA or gDNA that served as material.

In the original analysis: Quantification of nucleated cells was approximated via reference gene primer amplification. Libraries were prepared by immunoSEQ multiplex PCR; TCRdb keeps only in-frame clonotypes and omits some of them. The DNA was the basis for D and trimming; V, J and clone size are from that table. Of some 27,000 clones in the sample, around nine tenths are singletons; the top ten hold 16%. This clonotype originated in a human donor in a cohort sampled during active COVID-19. The sequenced material came from peripheral blood.

CDR3 nucleotide sequence: TGCGCCAGCAGCAGGACAGGGGAATTCTCCTACGAGCAGTACTTC. Its protein product is CASSRTGEFSYEQYF. The rearrangement joins TRBV5-1 to TRBJ2-7, with 9 bases lining up with TRBD1. V was clipped by 4 bases and J by 0 bases; unmatched bases: 5. The CDR3 runs 15 residues. CDR1 and CDR2 from the germline V gene are SGHRS and YFSETQ.